The 25 T cell receptor beta chains given below trace back to one sample, sequenced in a study of T cells after yellow fever vaccination. MiXCR was run by TCRdb on the 5' RACE reads, yielding one entry per CDR3 protein. The table includes about 260,000 distinct CDR3 sequences, roughly 5.6% detected once. The sequencing here drew on CD4+ T cells sorted from PBMCs, taken on the day of the yellow fever booster vaccination. These receptors originate from a man between 18 and 35 years old who received the YFV17D yellow fever vaccine.

This clonotype was picked up a small number of times. This chain connects TRBV7-2 to TRBJ2-7; D is unclear. Germline V CDR1 and CDR2: SGHTA, FQGNSA. The germline V and J ends were trimmed by 1 base and 3 bases, with 10 bases remaining between them. The CDR3 consists of 14 residues. The DNA for the CDR3 is TGTGCCAGCAGCTTAGGCATCGGCGTCTACGAGCAGTACTTC. This sequence encodes CASSLGIGVYEQYF.

This clonotype was seen a handful of times. DNA for the CDR3: TGTGCCAGCAGCTTACAGGGCCGAGCCTACAATGAGCAGTTCTTC. Translating it yields CASSLQGRAYNEQFF. The chain joins TRBV5-6 to TRBJ2-1; TRBD1 might be the D (6 bases). V shed 2 bases and J shed 2 bases, with 11 bases lying between them. Germline V gene sequence: CDR1 SGHDT, CDR2 YYEEEE. The CDR3 is made up of 15 amino acids.

V and J are TRBV5-1 and TRBJ2-3; D unclear. The germline V gene encodes CDR1 SGHRS and CDR2 YFSETQ. The CDR3 spans 16 residues. Deletions cut 0 bases from V and 0 bases from J, with 11 bases between. The CDR3 DNA reads as TGCGCCAGCAGCTTGGTTCGCCCCGCTAGCACAGATACGCAGTATTTT. This sequence encodes CASSLVRPASTDTQYF.

This clonotype was observed at least ten times. The CDR3 sequence is CASSQDKSRVNTEAFF. In DNA, the CDR3 is TGTGCCAGCAGCCAAGACAAGTCCAGGGTGAACACTGAAGCTTTCTTT. The chain is built from TRBV4-2 and TRBJ1-1; D perhaps matches TRBD1 (5 bases). Trimming pared 0 bases from V and 0 bases from J, leaving 11 bases between. The germline CDR1 and CDR2 sequences are LGHNA and YNFKEQ. The CDR3 has 16 amino acids.

This sequence joins TRBV18 and TRBJ1-1, with no clear D. CDR1 KGHSH and CDR2 LQKENI come from the germline V gene. This CDR3 comprises 13 residues. Trimming removed 6 bases from V and 6 bases from J, with 14 bases in between. CDR3 sequence: CASSPGFKAEAFF. In DNA, the CDR3 is TGTGCCAGCTCCCCAGGTTTTAAGGCTGAAGCTTTCTTT.

The rearrangement uses TRBV6-5 and TRBJ2-2; 7 positions agree with TRBD2. The germline CDR1 and CDR2 sequences are MNHEY and SVGAGI. The CDR3 spans 17 residues. Trimming removed 2 bases from V and 8 bases from J; junction bases left unmatched: 14. The chain's CDR3 is CASSYNERRGGPGELFF. CDR3 nucleotides: TGTGCCAGCAGTTACAACGAGCGGAGGGGAGGGCCGGGGGAGCTGTTTTTT.

This clonotype has just a few counts. This chain uses TRBV5-1 with TRBJ2-2; tentative D call: TRBD1 (5 bases). Germline-derived CDR1 and CDR2 are SGHRS and YFSETQ. The germline V and J ends were trimmed by 1 base and 3 bases, with 7 bases remaining between them. The CDR3 totals 14 residues. The CDR3 nucleotides are TGCGCCAGCAGCTTGTTCAGGGACACCGGGGAGCTGTTTTTT. Translation gives CASSLFRDTGELFF.

This clonotype showed up many times. The chain joins TRBV5-1 to TRBJ2-3, with no clear D. Trimming left V 3 bases short and J 2 bases short, with 7 bases between. This CDR3 is 13 amino acids long. The V gene's germline CDR1 is SGHRS and CDR2 YFSETQ. The CDR3 loop reads CASSSQSTDTQYF. The CDR3 DNA reads TGCGCCAGCAGCTCCCAATCCACAGATACGCAGTATTTT.

This clonotype was picked up a small number of times. This chain joins TRBV7-2 and TRBJ1-2, with D unresolved. Trimming removed 0 bases from V and 1 base from J, with 12 bases in between. Germline CDR1 and CDR2: SGHTA and FQGNSA. This CDR3 contains 16 residues. The CDR3 DNA is TGTGCCAGCAGCTTAGCTTCGGGCAGAAGTAACTATGGCTACACCTTC. It encodes CASSLASGRSNYGYTF.

The chain combines TRBV7-2 with TRBJ2-2; D unresolved. V shed 3 bases and J shed 4 bases, with 9 bases lying between them. CDR1 and CDR2 from the germline V gene are SGHTA and FQGNSA. CDR3 length: 14 amino acids. The CDR3 reads CASSFLYFTGELFF. The CDR3 region has the DNA TGTGCCAGCAGCTTTCTCTATTTCACCGGGGAGCTGTTTTTT.

J is TRBJ1-5 and V is TRBV18, with D unclear. The CDR3 consists of 14 residues. Germline assignment: CDR1 KGHSH and CDR2 LQKENI. V lost 2 bases, J lost 0 bases, and 5 bases lay in between. The CDR3, as DNA: TGTGCCAGCTCACCAGAAGGTAGCAATCAGCCCCAGCATTTT. Its translation is CASSPEGSNQPQHF.

This clonotype was counted many times. The chain has TRBV7-9 and TRBJ2-3; maybe TRBD2 (5 bases). Trimming took 6 bases from V and 2 from J, leaving 15 bases between them. The CDR3 runs to 15 residues. Germline CDR1 and CDR2: SEHNR and FQNEAQ (reference sequence). The CDR3 protein is CASRAWTGYTDTQYF. The CDR3 DNA reads TGTGCCAGCAGGGCGTGGACTGGGTACACAGATACGCAGTATTTT.

The chain carries TRBV4-1 and TRBJ2-5; D is ambiguous. In germline, CDR1 is MGHRA, CDR2 YSYEKL. The CDR3 is 14 residues long. Trimming cost V 2 bases and J 0 bases, with 7 bases left between them. The CDR3 DNA reads as TGCGCCAGCAGCCAACCGGAGTACCAAGAGACCCAGTACTTC. It encodes CASSQPEYQETQYF.

The chain links TRBV18 to TRBJ2-7; D is unresolved. Trimming left V 5 bases short and J 7 bases short, with 12 bases between. Germline lookup yields CDR1 KGHSH and CDR2 LQKENI. This CDR3 region has 12 residues. The CDR3 nucleotides are TGTGCCAGCTCAGGCACCCTAGGGGAGCAGTACGTC. It is translated as CASSGTLGEQYV.

A few counts support this clonotype. This rearrangement joins TRBV7-2 to TRBJ2-3; TRBD2 agrees at 11 bases. CDR1 and CDR2 from the germline V gene are SGHTA and FQGNSA. This CDR3 is 16 amino acids long. Unmatched junction bases numbered 5, after V lost 1 base and J lost 5 bases. The CDR3 reads CASSLVGTSGKDTQYF. The CDR3 DNA follows: TGTGCCAGCAGCTTAGTGGGGACTAGCGGCAAAGATACGCAGTATTTT.

At least ten counts were recorded for this clonotype. V and J are TRBV12-3 or TRBV12-4 and TRBJ1-2, with 8 bases identical to TRBD1. J lost 4 bases, V lost 3 bases, and 7 bases had no gene match. This CDR3 has 15 residues. The CDR3 loop is CASSFLDRVVYGYTF. The CDR3 nucleotides read TGTGCCAGCAGTTTTTTGGACAGGGTCGTCTATGGCTACACCTTC.

The table lists this clonotype with a few counts. The chain combines TRBV15 with TRBJ2-5; weak D call: TRBD2 (6 bases). V shed 0 bases and J shed 5 bases, with 19 bases lying between them. Per germline, CDR1 LNHNV and CDR2 YYDKDF (reference sequence). The CDR3 contains 17 residues. The CDR3 bases are TGTGCCACCAGCAGAGAGGTAACGACCCGGGAGAGGGAGACCCAGTACTTC. Encoded protein: CATSREVTTRERETQYF.

This clonotype was detected many times. The DNA of the CDR3 is TGCGCCAGCAGCTTCGCCAAGAACACCGGGGAGCTGTTTTTT. Its translation is CASSFAKNTGELFF. V and J are TRBV5-1 and TRBJ2-2; D unclear. The CDR3 covers 14 residues. V shed 2 bases and J shed 1 base, with 6 bases lying between them. The germline V gene encodes CDR1 SGHRS and CDR2 YFSETQ.

This clonotype was found a few times. The chain is built from TRBV18 and TRBJ1-5; TRBD1 is a possible D gene (6 bases). The CDR3 extends over 14 amino acids. CDR1 and CDR2 from the germline V gene are KGHSH and LQKENI. V dropped 3 bases and J dropped 5 bases, with 11 bases sitting between them. CDR3 protein: CASSPTTGYQPQHF. CDR3 DNA sequence: TGTGCCAGCTCACCGACGACAGGCTATCAGCCCCAGCATTTT.

This clonotype was found many times. This chain connects TRBV6-2 or TRBV6-3 to TRBJ2-7; the match to TRBD1 covers 9 bases. The length of the CDR3 is 17 residues. Germline CDR1 and CDR2: MNHEY and SVGEGT. The J segment lost 3 bases and the V segment lost 5 bases, leaving 14 bases of the junction unmatched. DNA for the CDR3: TGTGCCAGCAGTCTGAAACAGGGGGCTCACCTCTACTACGAGCAGTACGTC. Translating it yields CASSLKQGAHLYYEQYV.

This clonotype has a count of ten or more. The chain is built from TRBV5-1 and TRBJ1-3; D not resolved. The germline V gene has CDR1 SGHRS and CDR2 YFSETQ. This CDR3 has 16 residues. Trimming pared 2 bases from V and 7 bases from J, leaving 19 bases between. CDR3 nucleotides: TGCGCCAGCAGCTTACTGTCCGACAAGGAGACGAACACCATATATTTT. Protein: CASSLLSDKETNTIYF. Filled out from reference TRBV5-1 and TRBJ1-3, the complete variable domain reads KAGVTQTPRYLIKTRGQQVTLSCSPISGHRSVSWYQQTPGQGLQFLFEYFSETQRNKGNFPGRFSGRQFSNSRSEMNVSTLELGDSALYLCASSLLSDKETNTIYFGEGSWLTVV.

The chain employs TRBV7-9 and TRBJ2-2, with 7 bases fitting TRBD1. Germline lookup yields CDR1 SEHNR and CDR2 FQNEAQ (reference sequence). The CDR3 totals 16 residues. V trimming: 5 bases; J trimming: 1 base; junction bases outside the gene matches: 7. The CDR3 bases are TGTGCCAGCAGCCCTCGAAACAGGGGGAACACCGGGGAGCTGTTTTTT. It encodes CASSPRNRGNTGELFF.

The chain couples TRBV12-3 or TRBV12-4 to TRBJ2-2; either TRBD1 or TRBD2 may supply D (6 bases each). Trimming stripped 8 bases from V and 3 bases from J, with 10 bases between. The CDR3 has 13 amino acids. The CDR3 protein is CASRGLYTGELFF. The CDR3 region has the DNA TGTGCCAGCCGGGGGCTGTACACCGGGGAGCTGTTTTTT.

This clonotype was detected many times. The chain uses TRBV7-2 and TRBJ2-7; the match to TRBD1 covers 10 bases. Trimming took 6 bases from V and 3 from J; bases not matched to a gene: 8. The CDR3 is 15 amino acids. Germline lookup yields CDR1 SGHTA and CDR2 FQGNSA. CDR3 amino acids: CASRDRTGGNYEQYF. As DNA, the CDR3 is TGTGCCAGCAGAGACCGGACAGGGGGGAACTACGAGCAGTACTTC.

This clonotype was counted many times. This rearrangement joins TRBV7-2 to TRBJ1-2; D unresolved. Trimming pared 1 base from V and 7 bases from J, leaving 13 bases between. Germline-derived CDR1 and CDR2 are SGHTA and FQGNSA. The CDR3 is made up of 14 amino acids. The CDR3 region is CASSLVVLRAGYTF. CDR3 in DNA: TGTGCCAGCAGCTTAGTCGTCCTTCGGGCTGGCTACACCTTC.